This entry concerns a single TCR beta chain. Its antigen is still unknown. The data were obtained in a study of vaccination effects on CD4 cells after COVID-19. Turning to the study itself: The median interval between the second dose and post-vaccine sampling was 72 days.

CD4+ T cells specific for antigen were expanded with viral peptide pools by the ViraFEST assay before sequencing. An approximately nine-day culture period preceded the isolation of CD4+ T cells. Two-dose BNT162b2 or mRNA-1273 vaccination was given to participants. No vaccinee had earlier SARS-CoV-2 infection, and nucleocapsid antibodies were negative. Every well got a few million PBMC, which were grown with about 9.6 IU/ml IL-2 and 8.5 to 10 ug/ml peptides. In the cultures, half the medium was exchanged for IL-2 medium on days 3 and 7. The repertoire was sequenced with immunoSEQ multiplex PCR; TCRdb's copy has only in-frame clones and lacks some. The sample holds 65,000 to 95,000 clones, around 74% seen once. Trimming at V came to 9 bases and at J to 1 base, leaving 6 bases not matched to a gene. CDR1 is MNHEY and CDR2 is SMNVEV in the germline V gene (reference sequence). The CDR3 has 16 amino acids.

The chain recombines TRBV27 with TRBJ2-2; 12 bases are shared with TRBD2. The sample was CD4+ T cells from PBMCs cultured with HCoV-OC43 spike peptides, taken after COVID-19 vaccination. Regarding subset: HCoV-OC43 spike overlapping peptide pool stimulation. The sequence came from a human donor who received a COVID-19 vaccine. CDR3: CASRTSGVVNTGELFF. In nucleotides, the CDR3 is TGTGCCAGTCGGACTAGCGGGGTCGTGAACACCGGGGAGCTGTTTTTT.